The 13 T cell receptor beta chains below come from one sample, sequenced in a study of blood T cells in healthy people across ages. Primers used in a second PCR of roughly 7 to 11 cycles were a sample-barcoded 5' primer and a J-beta primer mix. Each CDR3 protein gets one entry after TCRdb re-called the 5' RACE reads with MiXCR. Altogether 700,000 or so distinct CDR3 sequences are present, around 38% being singletons, with the ten largest covering about 32%. Sequenced: blood. The source is an elderly man in good health.

This clonotype was detected many times. CDR3 sequence (DNA): TGTGCCAGCAGCTTGGGTTCGGGACGGAGCTGGCTGTCCTATGGCTACACCTTC. As protein: CASSLGSGRSWLSYGYTF. The chain recombines TRBV5-6 with TRBJ1-2, with D possibly TRBD1 on 5 matching bases. Trimming removed 0 bases from V and 4 bases from J, with 22 bases in between. Germline-derived CDR1 and CDR2 are SGHDT and YYEEEE. The CDR3 contains 18 residues.

This clonotype was observed at least ten times. The chain has TRBV27 and TRBJ2-1; D is unresolved. This CDR3 has 14 amino acids. Per germline, CDR1 MNHEY and CDR2 SMNVEV (reference sequence). V was trimmed by 1 base and J by 2 bases, leaving 6 bases between them. The CDR3 DNA sequence: TGTGCCAGCAGTTTATTTGGGGCCTACAATGAGCAGTTCTTC. This codes for CASSLFGAYNEQFF.

The rearrangement uses TRBV27 and TRBJ1-2, with a possible D match to TRBD1 (5 bases). Looked up from germline, CDR1 is MNHEY and CDR2 is SMNVEV (reference sequence). The CDR3 is 15 residues long. V was pared by 7 bases and J by 5 bases, with 20 bases between. The CDR3 coding sequence is TGTGCCAGCACTCCCGCTTGGGGGGTAGAATATGGCTACACCTTC. This codes for CASTPAWGVEYGYTF.

This clonotype was seen only a few times. V and J are TRBV6-5 and TRBJ2-3, with D maybe TRBD2 (6 bases). Trimming shortened V by 3 bases and J by 2 bases, and 12 bases separated the two germline ends. The CDR3 spans 15 residues. Germline CDR1 and CDR2: MNHEY and SVGAGI. CDR3 sequence reads: CASSYAGTSTDTQYF. CDR3 in DNA: TGTGCCAGCAGTTATGCCGGGACTTCCACAGATACGCAGTATTTT.

V usage is TRBV15 and J usage is TRBJ2-3; 10 nucleotides line up with TRBD2. The germline V gene encodes CDR1 LNHNV and CDR2 YYDKDF (reference sequence). Trimming cost V 1 base and J 5 bases; bases outside gene matches: 6. The CDR3 extends over 16 amino acids. This chain's CDR3 is CATSRARTSGIDTQYF. The CDR3 nucleotides are TGTGCCACCAGCAGAGCTCGGACTAGCGGTATAGATACGCAGTATTTT.

This rearrangement joins TRBV11-3 to TRBJ2-3, with D unclear. The CDR3 covers 13 residues. Between the trimmed V and J ends, which lost 4 bases and 5 bases, there was a span of 10 bases. Germline V lookup: CDR1 SGHNT, CDR2 YENEEA. The CDR3 protein is CASSSGHGDTQYF. For the CDR3, the DNA is TGTGCCAGCAGCTCGGGTCATGGAGATACGCAGTATTTT. The full variable domain, with the rest looked up from reference TRBV11-3 and TRBJ2-3, is EAGVVQSPRYKIIEKKQPVAFWCNPISGHNTLYWYLQNLGQGPELLIRYENEEAVDDSQLPKDRFSAERLKGVDSTLKIQPAELGDSAVYLCASSSGHGDTQYFGPGTRLTVL.

This clonotype occurred a few times. The chain uses TRBV11-2 and TRBJ2-3, with D perhaps matching TRBD1 or TRBD2 (6 bases each). Trimming left V 5 bases short and J 6 bases short, with 18 bases between. The V gene's germline CDR1 is SGHAT and CDR2 FQNNGV. The CDR3 runs 15 residues. Here the CDR3 reads CASSQTRLGGDTQYF. The CDR3 region has the DNA TGTGCCAGCAGCCAGACTCGGCTAGGGGGGGATACGCAGTATTTT.

The chain uses TRBV20-1 and TRBJ2-5, with D tentatively TRBD1 (8 bases). The assigned J gene may be wrong: the sequence end matches TRBJ2-7 better. This CDR3 comprises 13 residues. Germline V gives CDR1 DFQATT, CDR2 SNEGSKA (reference sequence). CDR3 sequence: CSALQGGTYEQYF. The CDR3 nucleotides are TGCAGTGCCCTACAGGGGGGGACCTACGAGCAGTACTTC.

At least ten counts were recorded for this clonotype. The J gene is TRBJ2-5, the V gene TRBV27; 8 bases are shared with TRBD2. The germline V gene has CDR1 MNHEY and CDR2 SMNVEV (reference sequence). The CDR3 is made up of 15 amino acids. J was trimmed by 5 bases and V by 5 bases; bases with no gene match: 10. CDR3 in DNA: TGTGCCAGCAGTCTAGGACTAGCTCGGGAGGAGACCCAGTACTTC. This gives the protein CASSLGLAREETQYF.

This clonotype came up a few times. This chain connects TRBV20-1 to TRBJ2-3; D unclear. The CDR3 consists of 11 residues. In germline, CDR1 is DFQATT, CDR2 SNEGSKA (reference sequence). V was clipped by 3 bases and J by 4 bases, with 5 bases between them. CDR3 coding DNA: TGCAGTGCTAGTGGACCAGATACGCAGTATTTT. It specifies CSASGPDTQYF.

This clonotype was counted once. This could be a read error, since a much larger clone is one nucleotide away. The chain employs TRBV5-4 and TRBJ1-4, with 9 bases lining up with TRBD1. V shed 1 base, J shed 7 bases, and the junction held 5 bases outside the gene matches. CDR1 and CDR2 (germline): SGHNT, YYREEE (reference sequence). There are 15 residues in the CDR3. CDR3 in DNA: TGTGCCAGCAGCTTGACGGGACAGGGTAGTGAAAAACTGTTTTTT. Its protein product is CASSLTGQGSEKLFF.

This clonotype was counted many times. The gene calls are TRBV7-2 and TRBJ2-7; possibly TRBD1 for D (5 bases). The length of the CDR3 is 13 residues. In germline, CDR1 is SGHTA, CDR2 FQGNSA. Trimming removed 1 base at V and 3 bases at J, with 7 bases between. CDR3 DNA: TGTGCCAGCAGCTTAGGAGACAGCTACGAGCAGTACTTC. Residues: CASSLGDSYEQYF.

The gene calls are TRBV29-1 and TRBJ2-1; no definite D call. CDR1 is SQVTM, CDR2 ANQGSEA, per germline. CDR3 length: 13 amino acids. V lost 6 bases, J lost 4 bases, and 13 bases lay in between. The CDR3 DNA sequence: TGCAGCGTCCGCGGTGGCATTTACAATGAGCAGTTCTTC. It yields the protein CSVRGGIYNEQFF.